Listed below are T cell receptor beta chains from one sample, sequenced in a study of blood T cell repertoires in COVID-19. TCRdb's table, derived via immunoSEQ multiplex PCR, lists solely in-frame clones and lacks some. The sample holds 100,000 or so clones, 75% to 85% seen once. Sequenced sample: peripheral blood. These receptors originate from a woman aged 70-85 years with acute or convalescent COVID-19. Both conserved end residues are trimmed from each CDR3.

cdr3_length v_call cdr3_aa
12 TRBV19 ASSIPPDSPEAF
11 TRBV28 ASEDRGRTEAF
13 TRBV7-7 ASSPSPLSADTQY
14 TRBV6-5 ASSYPSPGGDQPQH
11 TRBV7-2 ASSSDRSYEQY
13 TRBV28 ASSRTGGWTDTQY
15 TRBV7-2 ASSLERGGRGTGELF
13 TRBV23-1 AREGTGASGTEAF
13 TRBV5-4 ASSPNRQGGETQY
12 TRBV19 ATRGPANTGELF
11 TRBV28 ASSLPPTNEAF
11 TRBV5-5 ASNLGGLDGYT
14 TRBV4-3 ASSQDRRGPRNEQF
12 TRBV5-8 ASSLRQGPYEQY
12 TRBV7-3 ASSLKAGVPEQF
12 TRBV10-3 AISELAGVGEAF
15 TRBV7-6 ASSLDRVHPGSYEQY
14 TRBV5-1 ASSGSDRASGNTIY
11 TRBV19 ASSQTGGGPQH
11 TRBV12-3/TRBV12-4 ASSLPGDYGYT
14 TRBV19 ASTALLGQKNTEAF
12 TRBV19 ASSIRQGVQPQH
12 TRBV5-1 ASRGTPQNTEAF
11 TRBV5-1 ASRNSPKETQY
12 TRBV28 ASSTPGDTGELF
13 TRBV6-2/TRBV6-3 ASSYYRQGAYEQY
12 TRBV19 ASSISLVEDTQY
13 TRBV3-1/TRBV3-2 ASSQETGGSYEQY
11 TRBV12-3/TRBV12-4 ASTIQLNTEAF
13 TRBV5-1 ASSLGPREMGEQY
13 TRBV11-3 ASSSRQSGNNEQF
14 TRBV30 AWSIPAPDGNQPQH
12 TRBV29-1 SVTLGGSNQPQH
15 TRBV7-9 ASSSKVGQGNYNEQF
13 TRBV19 ASSQGTRIWEKLF
11 TRBV19 ASSIGGNQPQH
13 TRBV6-1 ASSEESGSHQPQH
12 TRBV4-1 ASSQNPGQGKTF
13 TRBV27 ASRQKTTGFNEQF
13 TRBV5-1 ASSFYDPSTDTQY